What follows are 22 T cell receptor beta chains derived from one specimen sequenced in a study of early T cells in non-severe SARS-CoV-2 infection. TCRdb independently ran MiXCR on the 5' RACE reads; one entry per CDR3 protein. The sample has around 100,000 distinct CDR3 sequences, roughly 17% seen once. The material sequenced was whole blood. Every receptor here comes from an adult who was a healthcare worker with PCR-confirmed SARS-CoV-2 infection or an uninfected control (not recorded which).

In its sample, this clonotype was seen many times. The chain uses TRBV6-6 and TRBJ1-1; D not resolved. The CDR3 length is 13 residues. The germline V gene encodes CDR1 MNHNY and CDR2 SVGAGI (reference sequence). V lost 5 bases and J lost 7, with 14 bases in between. The CDR3 nucleotides read TGTGCCAGCAGTGTAAACGAGGTGCTTGAAGCTTTCTTT. It codes for CASSVNEVLEAFF.

Many counts were recorded for this clonotype. The chain carries TRBV28 and TRBJ1-2, with 8 bases identical to TRBD1. The germline CDR1 and CDR2 sequences are MDHEN and SYDVKM. With 5 bases clipped from V and 6 bases from J, the junction kept 11 bases outside the gene matches. The CDR3 is 15 amino acids. CDR3 protein: CASSLPSQGANGYTF. The CDR3 DNA follows: TGTGCCAGCAGTCTACCGTCGCAGGGGGCGAATGGCTACACCTTC.

This clonotype showed up just a few times. The J gene is TRBJ2-7, the V gene TRBV20-1; D may be TRBD1 (6 bases). The V end was cut by 1 base, the J end by 5 bases, with 12 bases between. Looked up from germline, CDR1 is DFQATT and CDR2 is SNEGSKA (reference sequence). The CDR3 totals 13 residues. The CDR3 bases are TGCAGTGCTAGAGGATACAGGGACCACGAGCAGTACTTC. It translates to CSARGYRDHEQYF.

This clonotype appeared a few times. The chain recombines TRBV5-1 with TRBJ2-5; 9 bases agree with TRBD1. The CDR3 is 18 residues long. From germline, CDR1 is SGHRS and CDR2 YFSETQ. The V gene end was trimmed by 2 bases and the J gene end by 0 bases; junction bases not matched to a gene: 11. The CDR3 DNA reads as TGCGCCAGCAGCTTATACGGACAGGGGAAAGCGTACCAAGAGACCCAGTACTTC. This translates into CASSLYGQGKAYQETQYF.

The genes are TRBV6-1 and TRBJ2-2, with D tentatively TRBD2 (6 bases). CDR3 length equals 15 residues. CDR1 MNHNS and CDR2 SASEGT come from the germline V gene. V lost 6 bases, J lost 4 bases, and 15 bases lay in between. The CDR3 spells CASSRDGGSTGELFF. The DNA for the CDR3 is TGTGCCAGCAGCCGGGACGGGGGATCCACCGGGGAGCTGTTTTTT.

The chain employs TRBV9 and TRBJ2-2; weak D call: TRBD1 (6 bases). The CDR3 runs to 15 residues. The germline CDR1 and CDR2 sequences are SGDLS and YYNGEE. Trimming took 2 bases from V and 0 from J, leaving 8 bases between them. CDR3 in amino acids: CASSVGASNTGELFF. The CDR3 DNA reads TGTGCCAGCAGCGTGGGGGCTTCGAACACCGGGGAGCTGTTTTTT. The full variable domain, its missing parts supplied by reference TRBV9 and TRBJ2-2, is DSGVTQTPKHLITATGQRVTLRCSPRSGDLSVYWYQQSLDQGLQFLIQYYNGEERAKGNILERFSAQQFPDLHSELNLSSLELGDSALYFCASSVGASNTGELFFGEGSRLTVL.

At least ten counts were recorded for this clonotype. The chain links TRBV5-6 to TRBJ2-7; the D is unclear. V gave up 0 bases and J gave up 3 bases, with 10 bases separating them. This CDR3 has 14 amino acids. CDR1 is SGHDT and CDR2 is YYEEEE in the germline V gene. The CDR3, as DNA: TGTGCCAGCAGCTTGGGCCAACTTATCTACGAGCAGTACTTC. Translating it yields CASSLGQLIYEQYF.

This clonotype was detected a few times. The chain recombines TRBV19 with TRBJ2-5; 8 positions match TRBD1. CDR3 length: 12 amino acids. Losses at the gene ends were 8 bases for V and 1 base for J; bases not matched to a gene: 0. Looked up from germline, CDR1 is LNHDA and CDR2 is SQIVND (reference sequence). The CDR3 coding sequence is TGTGCCAGTGGGACAGGCCAAGAGACCCAGTACTTC. As protein: CASGTGQETQYF.

This clonotype came up many times. The chain carries TRBV7-9 and TRBJ2-1; no clear D. The CDR3 spans 14 residues. Germline V gene data show CDR1 as SEHNR and CDR2 as FQNEAQ (reference sequence). V lost 5 bases to trimming and J lost 8 bases, with 16 bases between them. This CDR3 reads CASSPAGTRDEQFF. CDR3 bases: TGTGCCAGCAGCCCGGCCGGTACCCGGGATGAGCAGTTCTTC.

The rearrangement links TRBV14 to TRBJ2-3, with D possibly matching TRBD2 (6 bases). Per germline, CDR1 SGHDN and CDR2 FVKESK. The V end lost 3 bases, the J end lost 1 base, and 8 bases lay between the germline ends. The CDR3 sequence is 14 residues long. The DNA of the CDR3 is TGTGCCAGCAGCCAGCAGCGGGGCACAGATACGCAGTATTTT. It is translated as CASSQQRGTDTQYF.

CDR3 region: CASRDSMNTEAFF. The DNA of the CDR3 is TGTGCCAGCAGGGACAGTATGAACACTGAAGCTTTCTTT. This chain connects TRBV7-2 to TRBJ1-1, with D tentatively TRBD1 (6 bases). Trimming shortened V by 6 bases and J by 0 bases, and 8 bases separated the two germline ends. CDR1 and CDR2 (germline): SGHTA, FQGNSA. This CDR3 has 13 residues.

The chain carries TRBV27 and TRBJ2-7; D is perhaps TRBD1 or TRBD2 (6 bases each). The CDR3 extends over 15 amino acids. V was clipped by 5 bases and J by 0 bases, with 14 bases between them. The germline V gene encodes CDR1 MNHEY and CDR2 SMNVEV (reference sequence). The CDR3 nucleotides are TGTGCCAGCAGTCCTGAGGGGGGAGCCTCCTACGAGCAGTACTTC. Amino acids: CASSPEGGASYEQYF.

V usage is TRBV24-1 and J usage is TRBJ2-3; no firm D call. The CDR3 extends over 13 amino acids. With 2 bases removed from V and 2 bases from J, the gap between germline ends came to 4 bases. Germline V gene data show CDR1 as KGHDR and CDR2 as SFDVKD. CDR3 coding DNA: TGTGCCACCAGTGATTCCATCACAGATACGCAGTATTTT. Translating gives CATSDSITDTQYF.

The V call is TRBV27, the J call TRBJ2-1; TRBD2 matches at 10 bases. CDR3 length: 15 residues. After removal of 5 bases from V and 6 bases from J, the junction contained 7 bases not matched to a gene. Germline V gene sequence: CDR1 MNHEY, CDR2 SMNVEV (reference sequence). The CDR3 protein is CASSLPLAGVNEQFF. DNA for the CDR3: TGTGCCAGCAGTCTCCCCCTAGCGGGGGTCAATGAGCAGTTCTTC.

The chain carries TRBV7-6 and TRBJ2-2, with 8 nucleotides matching TRBD1. J lost 0 bases, V lost 5 bases, and 5 bases had no gene match. The CDR3 consists of 16 residues. CDR1 SGHVS and CDR2 FNYEAQ come from the germline V gene. DNA of the CDR3: TGTGCCAGCAGCCCCCGACAGGGGCCGAACACCGGGGAGCTGTTTTTT. It specifies CASSPRQGPNTGELFF.

This clonotype was seen ten or more times. The chain carries TRBV9 and TRBJ2-4; 13 bases match TRBD2. J was trimmed by 5 bases and V by 4 bases; bases with no gene match: 9. Germline lookup yields CDR1 SGDLS and CDR2 YYNGEE. There are 17 residues in the CDR3. CDR3 nucleotide sequence: TGTGCCAGCAGCATGGGACTAGCGGGAAAAGGGGAAAACATTCAGTACTTC. It encodes CASSMGLAGKGENIQYF.

This clonotype was recorded many times. The genes are TRBV28 and TRBJ1-1; 8 nucleotides agree with TRBD1. The CDR3 spans 13 residues. Unmatched junction bases numbered 3, after V lost 6 bases and J lost 3 bases. CDR1 and CDR2 from the germline V gene are MDHEN and SYDVKM. CDR3 nucleotide sequence: TGTGCCAGCAGGCGACAGGGGTACACTGAAGCTTTCTTT. It yields the protein CASRRQGYTEAFF. The whole variable domain, remainder taken from reference TRBV28 and TRBJ1-1, is DVKVTQSSRYLVKRTGEKVFLECVQDMDHENMFWYRQDPGLGLRLIYFSYDVKMKEKGDIPEGYSVSREKKERFSLILESASTNQTSMYLCASRRQGYTEAFFGQGTRLTVV.

This clonotype came up many times. The chain is built from TRBV27 and TRBJ2-7, with TRBD1 matching 7 bases. The CDR3 spans 12 residues. Germline V gene data show CDR1 as MNHEY and CDR2 as SMNVEV (reference sequence). J was trimmed by 6 bases and V by 3 bases; bases with no gene match: 2. This CDR3 is CASSFPGGEQYF. The CDR3 coding sequence is TGTGCCAGCAGTTTCCCAGGGGGCGAGCAGTACTTC.

The chain combines TRBV20-1 with TRBJ2-3; the match to TRBD1 covers 7 bases. The CDR3 contains 16 residues. Germline CDR1 is DFQATT and CDR2 is SNEGSKA (reference sequence). With 3 bases clipped from V and 1 base from J, the junction kept 10 bases outside the gene matches. The CDR3: CSASRGSGTGTDTQYF. The CDR3 coding sequence is TGCAGTGCTAGTCGGGGCTCCGGGACAGGCACAGATACGCAGTATTTT.

In this sample, this clonotype turned up many times. The V and J genes are TRBV29-1 and TRBJ2-7; 8 bases are a match to TRBD1. This CDR3 is 14 amino acids long. V dropped 3 bases and J dropped 2; count of bases not matched to a gene: 6. Per the germline V gene, CDR1 is SQVTM and CDR2 is ANQGSEA. The CDR3 DNA follows: TGCAGCGTTGAGGTCAGGGGGCTCCCCTACGAGCAGTACTTC. This gives the protein CSVEVRGLPYEQYF.

This chain links TRBV7-4 with TRBJ2-4; D possibly corresponds to TRBD2 (5 bases). V was cut by 5 bases and J by 0 bases, with 14 bases left in between. Germline assignment: CDR1 SGHVT and CDR2 SQSDAQ. The CDR3 has 16 residues. The CDR3 sequence: CASSPRPGIAKNIQYF. CDR3 nucleotides: TGTGCCAGCAGCCCACGGCCCGGGATAGCCAAAAACATTCAGTACTTC.

The sample holds a few counts of this clonotype. The J gene is TRBJ2-3, the V gene TRBV6-4; 12 bases are a match to TRBD2. V lost 5 bases, J lost 3 bases, and 3 bases stayed unmatched. Germline lookup yields CDR1 MRHNA and CDR2 SNTAGT. The CDR3 is made up of 15 amino acids. This CDR3 is CASSPSGGATDTQYF. The CDR3 DNA is TGTGCCAGCAGTCCTAGCGGGGGGGCGACAGATACGCAGTATTTT.